This TCR beta chain comes out of a study of T cell repertoires in cytomegalovirus infection. Study overall: CMV epitopes used comprised recently identified HLA-C-restricted ones and well-studied HLA-B-restricted ones.

Study observations and caveats: Dominant in the ex vivo response were TCR beta clonotypes restricted by HLA-C and specific for CMV. Identification of carriers of CMV plus the relevant HLA was achieved through cumulative public TCR beta family frequency.

To note about this clonotype: Antigen specificity is unknown.

The CDR3 consists of 13 residues. Trimming shortened V by 2 bases and J by 4 bases, and 6 bases separated the two germline ends. Looked up from germline, CDR1 is MGHRA and CDR2 is YSYEKL. TCRdb re-analysed the reads in MiXCR, keeping a single row per CDR3 protein. Found here are hundreds of thousands of distinct CDR3 sequences, approximately 31% of them singletons; the top ten hold around an eighth. The chain carries TRBV4-1 and TRBJ2-1; D is unresolved. Here the sequenced sample was cultured CD8+ T cells from PBMCs, taken from culture after CMV antigen stimulation. The receptor comes from a human donor in good health (CMV status not recorded). Some clones in this sample may be carry-over from other donors' samples. CDR3 in DNA: TGCGCCAGCAGCCAAATGCAGTACAATGAGCAGTTCTTC. Its protein is CASSQMQYNEQFF.